This T cell receptor (beta chain) was identified in a study of shared clonotypes between healthy human individuals. Donors comprised only Caucasian adults living in Nashville, Tennessee. Original methodology: ImmunoSEQ sequences covered only the junction and lacked quality scores; filtering therefore differed. Profiling relied on immunoSEQ multiplex PCR, and the TCRdb table lists in-frame clones only, not all of them. V and J calls plus clone size are reproduced from that table; the DNA served to infer D and trimming. Among some 2,500,000 clones, roughly 93% were seen once, and the ten largest hold more than 0.35%. This clonotype was obtained from a man younger than 35 in good health. Some clones in this sample may be carry-over from other donors' samples. Sequenced sample: naive CD4+ T cells from PBMCs. The sample's subset: CD45RA+ positively selected.

Here the CDR3 reads CASSFGTPGDTQYF. Here the CDR3 DNA reads TGTGCCAGCAGCTTCGGGACTCCGGGGGATACGCAGTATTTT. V and J are TRBV7-3 and TRBJ2-3; D might be TRBD2 (6 bases). Trimming took off 3 bases at V and 6 bases at J, with 13 bases between the two ends. Germline CDR1 reads SGHTA; CDR2 reads FQGTGA. The CDR3 spans 14 residues.